Below are 18 T cell receptor beta chains sequenced from a single sample in a study of siplizumab effects on memory and regulatory T cells (dated by TCRdb to about 2019). Library generation was performed with the immunoSEQ multiplex PCR assay. TCRdb limited this immuneACCESS table to in-frame rearrangements with V and J called. A share of clones is missing; checked studies link under half to unresolved V genes, and the rest is unexplained. A total of some 88,000 clones appear in this sample, 85% to 90% of them only once. Of the sample, 15% falls within the top ten clones. The sample comprised CD4+ T cells sorted from blood. Source of these receptors: a human donor in good health.

The chain recombines TRBV30 with TRBJ1-2, with D possibly TRBD1 on 5 matching bases. V was trimmed by 1 base and J by 0 bases, leaving 15 bases between them. The CDR3 loop spans 16 amino acids. The germline V gene has CDR1 GTSNPN and CDR2 SVGIG (reference sequence). This CDR3 reads CAWSGWPGRTNYGYTF. For the CDR3, the DNA is TGTGCCTGGAGTGGTTGGCCGGGACGGACTAACTATGGCTACACCTTC.

This clone was recorded only once. J is TRBJ2-1 and V is TRBV12-5; 12 bases agree with TRBD2. The germline V gene has CDR1 LGHNT and CDR2 FRNRAP. This CDR3 is built from 16 residues. After removal of 6 bases from V and 4 bases from J, the junction contained 7 bases not matched to a gene. CDR3 bases: TGTGCTAGTGGAGCCGGGACTAGCGGGCCGTACAATGAGCAGTTCTTC. This codes for CASGAGTSGPYNEQFF.

The chain joins TRBV4-3 to TRBJ1-4; no reliable D call. The V end was cut by 0 bases, the J end by 5 bases, with 7 bases between. In germline, CDR1 is LGHNA, CDR2 YSLEER. This CDR3 region has 14 residues. CDR3 sequence reads: CASSQERRNEKLFF. The DNA for the CDR3 is TGCGCCAGCAGCCAAGAGCGTCGGAATGAAAAACTGTTTTTT.

The chain carries TRBV10-3 and TRBJ1-1; possible D gene TRBD1, 5 bases. V was clipped by 7 bases and J by 1 base, with 10 bases between them. CDR1 and CDR2 (germline): ENHRY, SYGVKD. The CDR3 totals 13 residues. The CDR3 DNA sequence: TGTGCCATCACCGAACAGGAGAACACTGAAGCTTTCTTT. Translated, it gives CAITEQENTEAFF.

This chain joins TRBV6-5 and TRBJ1-2; 7 nucleotides match TRBD1. Trimming at V came to 5 bases and at J to 1 base, leaving 4 bases not matched to a gene. The germline V gene encodes CDR1 MNHEY and CDR2 SVGAGI. CDR3 size: 14 residues. The CDR3 bases are TGTGCCAGCAGTCGGGACAGATTTAACTATGGCTACACCTTC. As protein: CASSRDRFNYGYTF.

V gene TRBV6-5 combines with J gene TRBJ1-2; 7 nucleotides match TRBD1. J was trimmed by 3 bases and V by 6 bases; bases with no gene match: 4. CDR1 and CDR2 from the germline V gene are MNHEY and SVGAGI. The CDR3 loop spans 13 amino acids. Written as DNA, the CDR3 is TGTGCCAGCAGACTACAGGGGTACTATGGCTACACCTTC. It is translated as CASRLQGYYGYTF.

The chain recombines TRBV18 with TRBJ2-1, with TRBD1 as a possible D gene (6 bases). V gave up 4 bases and J gave up 3 bases, with 16 bases separating them. This CDR3 is built from 16 residues. Germline V gene sequence: CDR1 KGHSH, CDR2 LQKENI. Written as DNA, the CDR3 is TGTGCCAGCTCACTATCTACAGGGACGTTCTACAATGAGCAGTTCTTC. It codes for CASSLSTGTFYNEQFF. Drawing the rest from reference TRBV18 and TRBJ2-1, the complete variable domain is NAGVMQNPRHLVRRRGQEARLRCSPMKGHSHVYWYRQLPEEGLKFMVYLQKENIIDESGMPKERFSAEFPKEGPSILRIQQVVRGDSAAYFCASSLSTGTFYNEQFFGPGTRLTVL.

This clone was seen just once. V and J are TRBV28 and TRBJ2-7; 12 nucleotides match TRBD2. Germline assignment: CDR1 MDHEN and CDR2 SYDVKM. Losses at the gene ends were 5 bases for V and 3 bases for J; bases not matched to a gene: 8. This CDR3 comprises 16 residues. In DNA form, the CDR3 reads TGTGCCAGCAGTGAAATCCTAGCGGGAGGGGGCTACGAGCAGTACTTC. Its translation: CASSEILAGGGYEQYF. Drawing the rest from reference TRBV28 and TRBJ2-7, the complete variable domain is DVKVTQSSRYLVKRTGEKVFLECVQDMDHENMFWYRQDPGLGLRLIYFSYDVKMKEKGDIPEGYSVSREKKERFSLILESASTNQTSMYLCASSEILAGGGYEQYFGPGTRLTVT.

This CDR3 reads CASSISRASGRNNEQFF. DNA for the CDR3: TGTGCCAGTAGTATTTCGAGGGCTAGCGGGAGAAACAATGAGCAGTTCTTC. The rearrangement uses TRBV19 and TRBJ2-1, with 10 bases matching TRBD2. Germline V gives CDR1 LNHDA, CDR2 SQIVND (reference sequence). CDR3 length: 17 residues. Trimming cost V 3 bases and J 5 bases; bases outside gene matches: 10.

The chain combines TRBV4-2 with TRBJ2-1; D unresolved. The V and J ends lost 3 bases and 0 bases respectively, with 9 bases between them. Germline-derived CDR1 and CDR2 are LGHNA and YNFKEQ. CDR3 length: 15 residues. This CDR3 is CASSQQRSSYNEQFF. The CDR3 DNA reads TGTGCCAGCAGCCAGCAGAGAAGCTCCTACAATGAGCAGTTCTTC.

Notes on this clone: A junction end diverges from the germline sequence, so it may reflect a read error. V gene TRBV27 combines with J gene TRBJ2-7, with D tentatively TRBD1 or TRBD2 (8 bases each). This CDR3 has 14 residues. The germline gives CDR1 MNHEY, CDR2 SMNVEV (reference sequence). CDR3 sequence (DNA): TGTGCCAGCAGCACCGCCGGGGGGGACAGGTCCGAGCACTTC. The encoded protein is CASSTAGGDRSEHF.

The chain couples TRBV4-3 to TRBJ2-7; D is possibly TRBD1 or TRBD2 (5 bases each). Trimming took 4 bases from V and 0 from J, leaving 16 bases between them. Germline V gene sequence: CDR1 LGHNA, CDR2 YSLEER. The CDR3 contains 16 residues. The CDR3 loop is CASSPGPARGSYEQYF. The CDR3 region has the DNA TGCGCCAGCAGCCCCGGACCCGCGAGGGGCTCCTACGAGCAGTACTTC.

V is TRBV5-1 and J is TRBJ1-5; D is uncertain. Trimming cost V 0 bases and J 1 base, with 5 bases left between them. This CDR3 comprises 14 residues. Germline CDR1 reads SGHRS; CDR2 reads YFSETQ. CDR3 nucleotides: TGCGCCAGCAGCTTGGATGTCAGCAATCAGCCCCAGCATTTT. This translates into CASSLDVSNQPQHF. The full variable domain, in which reference TRBV5-1 and TRBJ1-5 provide the parts outside the CDR3, is KAGVTQTPRYLIKTRGQQVTLSCSPISGHRSVSWYQQTPGQGLQFLFEYFSETQRNKGNFPGRFSGRQFSNSRSEMNVSTLELGDSALYLCASSLDVSNQPQHFGDGTRLSIL.

The chain employs TRBV30 and TRBJ2-1, with TRBD2 matching over 11 bases. The CDR3 runs 14 residues. Trimming took 5 bases from V and 4 from J; bases not matched to a gene: 4. Germline V lookup: CDR1 GTSNPN, CDR2 SVGIG (reference sequence). This CDR3 is CAWSSGRWYNEQFF. CDR3 DNA: TGTGCCTGGTCTAGCGGGAGGTGGTACAATGAGCAGTTCTTC. The full variable domain, in which reference TRBV30 and TRBJ2-1 provide the parts outside the CDR3, is SQTIHQWPATLVQPVGSPLSLECTVEGTSNPNLYWYRQAAGRGLQLLFYSVGIGQISSEVPQNLSASRPQDRQFILSSKKLLLSDSGFYLCAWSSGRWYNEQFFGPGTRLTVL.

V gene TRBV5-6 combines with J gene TRBJ2-1, with 16 bases aligning to TRBD2. V lost 5 bases to trimming and J lost 1 base; unmatched junction nucleotides: 6. This CDR3 region has 18 residues. From germline, CDR1 is SGHDT and CDR2 YYEEEE. As DNA, the CDR3 is TGTGCCAGCAGTCAGGGACTAGCGGGAGGGGGATCCTACAATGAGCAGTTCTTC. Translation: CASSQGLAGGGSYNEQFF.

The J gene is TRBJ2-5, the V gene TRBV4-1; possibly TRBD1 for D (5 bases). The CDR3 spans 15 residues. Germline V gives CDR1 MGHRA, CDR2 YSYEKL. Trimming shortened V by 0 bases and J by 4 bases, and 12 bases separated the two germline ends. Here the CDR3 DNA reads TGCGCCAGCAGCCAAGAGGGCAGGGTAGGAGAGACCCAGTACTTC. This codes for CASSQEGRVGETQYF.

The chain combines TRBV4-3 with TRBJ2-7, with 7 bases matching TRBD1. Germline CDR1 reads LGHNA; CDR2 reads YSLEER. The CDR3 contains 16 residues. The V and J ends lost 4 bases and 0 bases, in that order; junction bases with no gene match: 9. The CDR3 sequence is CASSRKDRDPSYEQYF. The CDR3 coding sequence is TGCGCCAGCAGCCGCAAAGACAGGGACCCCTCCTACGAGCAGTACTTC.

The chain employs TRBV11-2 and TRBJ2-2, with D perhaps TRBD2 (6 bases). The CDR3 totals 13 residues. The germline CDR1 and CDR2 sequences are SGHAT and FQNNGV. With 3 bases removed from V and 7 bases from J, the gap between germline ends came to 9 bases. The CDR3 DNA follows: TGTGCCAGCAGCTTGAGCGGGTTCGGGGAGCTGTTTTTT. This codes for CASSLSGFGELFF.